A selection of T cell receptor beta chains follows, all from one sample in a study of CD8 T cells in Susac syndrome. Each CDR3 protein is one row after TCRdb ran MiXCR on the immunoSEQ multiplex PCR reads. The sample shows some 120,000 distinct CDR3 sequences, around nine tenths of them seen only once. The specimen sequenced was CD8+ T cells from PBMCs. The receptors come from a human donor with multiple sclerosis. CDR3s include the opening cysteine and the closing phenylalanine or tryptophan. A D gene is named only where the DNA matches it firmly. Size is stated for part of the rows, as once, few or many counts, or as a class when the clone is expanded.

>NA|TRBJ2-2|NA|16|TRBV6-5
CASSFLVAADRGELFF
TGTGCCAGCAGTTTCCTCGTGGCGGCGGACCGCGGGGAGCTGTTTTTT
>NA|TRBJ2-1|NA|10|TRBV7-9
CASTDREQFF
TGTGCCAGCACTGACCGTGAGCAGTTCTTC
>NA|TRBJ2-1|NA|12|TRBV4-3
CASSPPGGEQFF
TGCGCCAGCAGCCCCCCTGGGGGGGAGCAGTTCTTC
>NA|TRBJ2-4|NA|16|TRBV7-9
CASDPGPRYQQNIQYF
TGTGCCAGCGACCCTGGACCTCGCTATCAACAAAACATTCAGTACTTC
>NA|TRBJ2-7|NA|13|TRBV10-3
CAISFDGSYEQYF
TGTGCCATCAGCTTTGACGGCTCCTACGAGCAGTACTTC
>NA|TRBJ1-2|NA|11|TRBV27
CASKQGGGYTF
TGTGCCAGCAAACAGGGAGGCGGCTACACCTTC
>TRBD1|TRBJ2-1|NA|16|TRBV15
CATSRAGDRGRDEQFF
TGTGCCACCAGCAGAGCAGGGGACAGGGGGCGCGACGAGCAGTTCTTC
>NA|TRBJ2-7|NA|15|TRBV7-9
CASSLVTGGTYEQYF
TGTGCCAGCAGCTTAGTAACAGGTGGGACCTACGAGCAGTACTTC
>NA|TRBJ1-1|NA|12|TRBV5-6
CASSLANTEVFF
TGTGCCAGCAGCTTGGCGAACACTGAAGTTTTCTTT
>NA|TRBJ1-5|NA|13|TRBV9
CASSAGTNQPQHF
TGTGCCAGCAGCGCAGGGACAAATCAGCCCCAGCATTTT
>NA|TRBJ1-2|NA|14|TRBV25-1
CASSEGAGTKGYTF
TGTGCCAGCAGTGAAGGTGCAGGGACAAAGGGCTACACCTTC
>NA|TRBJ2-3|NA|14|TRBV13
CASSLRTGRVTQYF
TGTGCCAGCAGCTTAAGGACGGGGCGTGTGACGCAGTATTTT
>NA|TRBJ2-7|NA|17|TRBV28
CASIPAVGGKGNHEQYF
TGTGCCAGCATCCCTGCGGTGGGGGGAAAGGGGAACCACGAGCAGTACTTC
>NA|TRBJ1-1|NA|14|TRBV15
CATSSDRPNTEAFF
TGTGCCACCAGCAGCGACAGACCGAACACTGAAGCTTTCTTT
>TRBD2|TRBJ2-6|NA|18|TRBV9
CASSFRTSGESGANVLTF
TGTGCCAGCAGTTTCCGGACTAGCGGGGAATCTGGGGCCAACGTCCTGACTTTC
>TRBD2|TRBJ2-2|NA|20|TRBV24-1
CATSDLDLGTSGSPAGELFF
TGTGCCACCAGTGATTTGGACCTCGGGACTAGCGGGAGCCCAGCCGGGGAGCTGTTTTTT
>NA|TRBJ2-2|few|13|TRBV19
CAVQTGGVGELFF
TGTGCCGTACAAACAGGGGGGGTCGGGGAGCTGTTTTTT
>NA|TRBJ1-2|NA|13|TRBV27
CASSPASYYGYTF
TGTGCCAGCAGCCCAGCATCTTACTATGGCTACACCTTC
>NA|TRBJ1-2|NA|11|TRBV30
CAWSVRVGYTF
TGTGCCTGGAGTGTCAGAGTTGGCTACACCTTC
>TRBD2|TRBJ2-7|NA|18|TRBV6-5
CASSYSGRYEGGPYEQYF
TGTGCCAGCAGTTACTCAGGCCGCTATGAGGGAGGGCCCTACGAGCAGTACTTC
>NA|TRBJ2-7|NA|14|TRBV6-5
CASSYGTDTYEQYF
TGTGCCAGCAGTTACGGGACCGACACCTACGAGCAGTACTTC
>TRBD2|TRBJ2-2|NA|16|TRBV5-4
CASSLRDYTNTGELFF
TGTGCCAGCAGCTTACGGGACTATACGAACACCGGGGAGCTGTTTTTT
>NA|TRBJ2-7|NA|14|TRBV19
CASTSAEGPYEQYF
TGTGCCAGTACTAGCGCGGAAGGGCCCTACGAGCAGTACTTC
>NA|TRBJ2-3|NA|12|TRBV28
CASSFNPDTQYF
TGTGCCAGCAGTTTTAATCCAGATACGCAGTATTTT
>NA|TRBJ2-1|NA|13|TRBV4-1
CASSQGVDNEQFF
TGCGCCAGCAGCCAAGGAGTAGACAATGAGCAGTTCTTC
>TRBD1|TRBJ2-4|NA|14|TRBV7-2
CASSLLGQADIQYF
TGTGCCAGCAGCCTATTGGGACAGGCCGACATTCAGTACTTC
>NA|TRBJ2-5|few|14|TRBV5-6
CASSPTGFQETQYF
TGTGCCAGCAGCCCCACCGGTTTCCAAGAGACCCAGTACTTC
>TRBD2|TRBJ2-1|NA|15|TRBV30
CAWSLLAGGYNEQFF
TGTGCCTGGAGCCTACTAGCGGGAGGCTACAATGAGCAGTTCTTC
>NA|TRBJ1-2|NA|15|TRBV30
CAWSAIFAGEDGYTF
TGTGCCTGGAGTGCCATTTTCGCGGGGGAGGATGGCTACACCTTC
>NA|TRBJ2-2|NA|12|TRBV29-1
CSVEEETGELFF
TGCAGCGTTGAAGAGGAGACCGGGGAGCTGTTTTTT
>NA|TRBJ2-2|NA|14|TRBV11-3
CASRKDRLAGELFF
TGTGCCAGCAGAAAGGACAGATTGGCCGGGGAGCTGTTTTTT
>TRBD2|TRBJ2-5|NA|15|TRBV29-1
CSVQLAGSLGETQYF
TGCAGCGTGCAACTAGCGGGGTCGCTGGGAGAGACCCAGTACTTC
>TRBD2|TRBJ2-7|NA|13|TRBV20-1
CSPAEAGGYEQYF
TGCAGTCCGGCGGAGGCGGGAGGCTACGAGCAGTACTTC
>TRBD1|TRBJ2-7|NA|16|TRBV5-1
CASSPSGTGARYEQYF
TGCGCCAGCAGCCCCTCCGGGACAGGGGCCAGATACGAGCAGTACTTC
>NA|TRBJ2-1|NA|12|TRBV12-3/TRBV12-4
CASSLGQNEQFF
TGTGCCAGCAGTTTAGGACAAAATGAGCAGTTCTTC
>NA|TRBJ1-5|NA|13|TRBV27
CASSLSWAQPQHF
TGTGCCAGCAGTTTATCCTGGGCGCAGCCCCAGCATTTT
>NA|TRBJ1-2|NA|13|TRBV27
CASSADGNYGYTF
TGTGCCAGCAGCGCGGACGGTAACTATGGCTACACCTTC
>TRBD1|TRBJ2-7|once|15|TRBV29-1
CSVTGTAASSYEQYF
TGCAGCGTTACGGGGACAGCTGCCTCCTCCTACGAGCAGTACTTC
>TRBD2|TRBJ2-7|NA|15|TRBV5-6
CASSLLAGGPFEQYF
TGTGCCAGCAGCCTCCTAGCGGGAGGGCCTTTCGAGCAGTACTTC
>NA|TRBJ1-2|NA|18|TRBV24-1
CATSDFENRDKGIYGYTF
TGTGCCACCAGTGATTTTGAAAACCGGGACAAAGGAATCTATGGCTACACCTTC
>TRBD2|TRBJ2-7|few|14|TRBV27
CASFPSGTGHEQYF
TGTGCCAGCTTCCCCAGCGGGACGGGTCACGAGCAGTACTTC
>NA|TRBJ2-7|NA|15|TRBV6-5
CASSYSGERPYEQYF
TGTGCCAGCAGTTACTCCGGGGAACGGCCCTACGAGCAGTACTTC
>NA|TRBJ1-5|NA|13|TRBV27
CASSYQGVQPQHF
TGTGCCAGCAGTTACCAGGGCGTTCAGCCCCAGCATTTT
>NA|TRBJ1-2|once|16|TRBV18
CASSPPGRGWKDGYTF
TGTGCCAGCTCACCGCCCGGCAGGGGTTGGAAGGATGGCTACACCTTC
>TRBD1|TRBJ2-5|NA|17|TRBV20-1
CSARDEGAKLIQETQYF
TGCAGTGCTAGAGATGAGGGGGCAAAACTTATCCAAGAGACCCAGTACTTC
>NA|TRBJ2-2|NA|16|TRBV24-1
CATSDSSDDFPGELFF
TGTGCCACCAGTGATTCCTCGGATGACTTCCCCGGGGAGCTGTTTTTT